Shown below are 14 T cell receptor beta chains from a single sample sequenced in a study of cytomegalovirus exposure and HLA in healthy donors. A multiplex PCR was run with 60 Vbeta primers and 13 Jbeta primers. The method was immunoSEQ multiplex PCR; TCRdb's version includes in-frame clones alone and lacks a portion of them. The sample lists 40,000 or so clones, roughly 90% occurring once. Sequences were obtained from PBMCs. These receptors came from a woman between 18 and 29 years old in good health and CMV-seronegative.

As DNA, the CDR3 is TGCAGCGTTGAAGGTTACAGGGGTGAGACCCAGTACTTC. Its translation is CSVEGYRGETQYF. The chain is built from TRBV29-1 and TRBJ2-5; 7 nucleotides match TRBD1. The junction had 4 bases not matched to a gene; V was cut back by 1 base and J by 5 bases. Germline V gene data show CDR1 as SQVTM and CDR2 as ANQGSEA. This CDR3 has 13 amino acids.

This chain uses TRBV5-1 with TRBJ2-3, with TRBD1 identical over 8 bases. The V and J ends lost 0 bases and 5 bases, in that order; junction bases with no gene match: 5. CDR1 SGHRS and CDR2 YFSETQ come from the germline V gene. The CDR3 is made up of 15 amino acids. The CDR3 region is CASSLGQGNVDTQYF. CDR3 nucleotides: TGCGCCAGCAGCTTGGGACAGGGGAATGTAGATACGCAGTATTTT.

This chain uses TRBV27 with TRBJ2-7, with 8 positions matching TRBD2. This CDR3 contains 17 residues. After removal of 3 bases from V and 0 bases from J, the junction contained 10 bases not matched to a gene. From germline, CDR1 is MNHEY and CDR2 SMNVEV (reference sequence). This CDR3 reads CASSFHLTSASSYEQYF. The DNA for the CDR3 is TGTGCCAGCAGTTTCCACCTGACTAGCGCAAGCTCCTACGAGCAGTACTTC.

The V call is TRBV4-2, the J call TRBJ1-4; 12 bases line up with TRBD1. The V gene end was trimmed by 8 bases and the J gene end by 5 bases; junction bases not matched to a gene: 6. The germline V gene has CDR1 LGHNA and CDR2 YNFKEQ. The CDR3 sequence is 15 residues long. CDR3 in amino acids: CASRDRGRENEKLFF. The CDR3 bases are TGTGCCAGCCGGGACAGGGGGCGGGAAAATGAAAAACTGTTTTTT.

V gene TRBV25-1 combines with J gene TRBJ2-2; 7 bases map to TRBD1. Germline CDR1 MGHDK, CDR2 SYGVNS. The junction had 11 bases not matched to a gene; V was cut back by 4 bases and J by 6 bases. This CDR3 comprises 16 residues. The CDR3: CASSGTDRDDPGELFF. Written as DNA, the CDR3 is TGTGCCAGCAGTGGGACCGACAGGGATGATCCCGGGGAGCTGTTTTTT. Using reference TRBV25-1 and TRBJ2-2 for the parts outside the CDR3, the full variable domain is EADIYQTPRYLVIGTGKKITLECSQTMGHDKMYWYQQDPGMELHLIHYSYGVNSTEKGDLSSESTVSRIRTEHFPLTLESARPSHTSQYLCASSGTDRDDPGELFFGEGSRLTVL.

This chain connects TRBV27 to TRBJ1-1; 7 bases agree with TRBD1. The CDR3 extends over 12 amino acids. In germline, CDR1 is MNHEY, CDR2 SMNVEV (reference sequence). V trimming: 5 bases; J trimming: 11 bases; junction bases outside the gene matches: 8. CDR3 DNA: TGTGCCAGCAGTACCTACAGGGGATCCGCTTTCTTT. This gives the protein CASSTYRGSAFF.

This chain connects TRBV5-4 to TRBJ2-2; D ambiguous. Trimming removed 3 bases at V and 5 bases at J, with 8 bases between. The CDR3 consists of 13 residues. Per germline, CDR1 SGHNT and CDR2 YYREEE (reference sequence). As DNA, the CDR3 is TGTGCCAGCAGCTCCCGGTCGACCGGGGAGCTGTTTTTT. The encoded protein is CASSSRSTGELFF.

The chain is built from TRBV9 and TRBJ1-1; D unclear. The CDR3 contains 14 residues. From germline, CDR1 is SGDLS and CDR2 YYNGEE. Trimming took off 3 bases at V and 4 bases at J, with 13 bases between the two ends. The CDR3 DNA follows: TGTGCCAGCAGCGGGTCCTCCTCGGGCACTGAAGCTTTCTTT. This translates into CASSGSSSGTEAFF.

This clone is a singleton in its sample. This sequence joins TRBV9 and TRBJ1-2, with D perhaps matching TRBD1 (5 bases). Trimming cost V 0 bases and J 8 bases, with 14 bases left between them. CDR1 and CDR2 from the germline V gene are SGDLS and YYNGEE. The CDR3 is made up of 14 amino acids. The CDR3, as DNA: TGTGCCAGCAGCGTAGACTCTGGGGCATACGGCTACACCTTC. Its protein product is CASSVDSGAYGYTF.

The chain couples TRBV5-1 to TRBJ2-3, with 12 positions matching TRBD2. With 4 bases clipped from V and 4 bases from J, the junction kept 4 bases outside the gene matches. The CDR3 is 15 amino acids. The germline gives CDR1 SGHRS, CDR2 YFSETQ. The CDR3 nucleotides read TGCGCCAGCAGCCTGCCTAGCGGGAGGGCAGATACGCAGTATTTT. It codes for CASSLPSGRADTQYF. The full variable domain, with the rest looked up from reference TRBV5-1 and TRBJ2-3, is KAGVTQTPRYLIKTRGQQVTLSCSPISGHRSVSWYQQTPGQGLQFLFEYFSETQRNKGNFPGRFSGRQFSNSRSEMNVSTLELGDSALYLCASSLPSGRADTQYFGPGTRLTVL.

J is TRBJ2-7 and V is TRBV5-6, with 8 bases that match TRBD1. CDR3 length: 15 amino acids. V was clipped by 3 bases and J by 3 bases; unmatched bases: 8. CDR1 is SGHDT and CDR2 is YYEEEE in the germline V gene. CDR3 sequence: CASSWTGLLNYEQYF. The CDR3 DNA reads as TGTGCCAGCAGCTGGACAGGGTTGCTTAACTACGAGCAGTACTTC. The full variable domain, in which reference TRBV5-6 and TRBJ2-7 provide the parts outside the CDR3, is DAGVTQSPTHLIKTRGQQVTLRCSPKSGHDTVSWYQQALGQGPQFIFQYYEEEERQRGNFPDRFSGHQFPNYSSELNVNALLLGDSALYLCASSWTGLLNYEQYFGPGTRLTVT.

This clone occurred once. This chain links TRBV7-3 with TRBJ2-3; TRBD2 aligns across 8 bases. CDR3 length equals 15 residues. V dropped 3 bases and J dropped 9; count of bases not matched to a gene: 11. Germline lookup yields CDR1 SGHTA and CDR2 FQGTGA. The CDR3 loop reads CASSLRREERETQYF. CDR3 in DNA: TGTGCCAGCAGCTTGCGGCGGGAGGAACGGGAAACGCAGTATTTT.

This chain uses TRBV18 with TRBJ1-1, with a possible D match to TRBD1 (6 bases). Germline CDR1 is KGHSH and CDR2 is LQKENI. Deletions cut 6 bases from V and 1 base from J, with 9 bases between. The CDR3 loop spans 13 amino acids. The CDR3 protein is CASSRDKNTEAFF. In DNA, the CDR3 is TGTGCCAGCTCCCGGGACAAGAACACTGAAGCTTTCTTT.

This chain connects TRBV9 to TRBJ2-1; 9 positions agree with TRBD2. The CDR3 loop spans 18 amino acids. V lost 0 bases to trimming and J lost 4 bases; unmatched junction nucleotides: 11. Germline-derived CDR1 and CDR2 are SGDLS and YYNGEE. The CDR3 spells CASSVEPAGGRFYNEQFF. In DNA form, the CDR3 reads TGTGCCAGCAGCGTAGAGCCGGCGGGAGGGCGGTTTTACAATGAGCAGTTCTTC.